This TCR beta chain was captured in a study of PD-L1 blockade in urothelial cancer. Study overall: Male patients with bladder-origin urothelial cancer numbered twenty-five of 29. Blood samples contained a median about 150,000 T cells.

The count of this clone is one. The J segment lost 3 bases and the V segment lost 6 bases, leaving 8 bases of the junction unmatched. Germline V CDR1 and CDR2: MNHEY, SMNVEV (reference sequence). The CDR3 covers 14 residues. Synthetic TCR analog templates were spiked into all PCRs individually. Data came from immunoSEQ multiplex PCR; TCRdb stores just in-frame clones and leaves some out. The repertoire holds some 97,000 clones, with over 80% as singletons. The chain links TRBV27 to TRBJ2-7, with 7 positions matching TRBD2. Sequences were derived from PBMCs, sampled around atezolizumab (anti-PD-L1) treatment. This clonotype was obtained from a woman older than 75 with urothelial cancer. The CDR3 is CASRPPGGSYEQYF. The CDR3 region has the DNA TGTGCCAGCAGACCCCCGGGGGGAAGCTACGAGCAGTACTTC.